This T cell receptor beta chain came from a study of STAT5B mutations in CD4+ large granular lymphocyte leukemia. For the study at large: Healthy donors showed HLA-associated enrichment of the CDR3 'QG' motif. Study-level findings and limits: Data were not HLA-matched across samples.

Sequencing used immunoSEQ multiplex PCR; TCRdb keeps in-frame clones, though not all of them. The table records roughly 30,000 clones, 65% to 85% of them present only once. The CDR3 runs 14 residues. The V gene's germline CDR1 is SNHLY and CDR2 FYNNEI. The V segment lost 7 bases and the J segment 3 bases; nucleotides outside the gene matches: 3. To note about this clone: Its matching antigen is unknown.

V and J are TRBV2 and TRBJ2-6; 7 positions agree with TRBD1. Input material: CD4+ T cells from blood buffy coats. The clonotype comes from a human donor in good health. The CDR3 loop is CASMTGSGANVLTF. CDR3 nucleotide sequence: TGTGCCAGCATGACAGGGAGTGGGGCCAACGTCCTGACTTTC. The whole variable domain, remainder taken from reference TRBV2 and TRBJ2-6, is EPEVTQTPSHQVTQMGQEVILRCVPISNHLYFYWYRQILGQKVEFLVSFYNNEISEKSEIFDDQFSVERPDGSNFTLKIRSTKLEDSAMYFCASMTGSGANVLTFGAGSRLTVL.